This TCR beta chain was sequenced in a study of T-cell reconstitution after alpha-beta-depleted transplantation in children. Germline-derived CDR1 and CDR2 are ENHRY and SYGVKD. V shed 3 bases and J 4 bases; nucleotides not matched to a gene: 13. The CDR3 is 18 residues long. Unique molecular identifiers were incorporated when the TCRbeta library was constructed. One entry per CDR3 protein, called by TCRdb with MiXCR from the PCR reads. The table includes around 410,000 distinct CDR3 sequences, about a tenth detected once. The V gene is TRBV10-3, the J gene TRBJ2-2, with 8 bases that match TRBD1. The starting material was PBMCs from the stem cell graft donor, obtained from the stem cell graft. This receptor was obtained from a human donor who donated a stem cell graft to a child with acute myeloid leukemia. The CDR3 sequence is CAISDPDRVIGSTGELFF. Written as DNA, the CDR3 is TGTGCCATCAGTGACCCGGACAGGGTTATCGGGTCCACCGGGGAGCTGTTTTTT.